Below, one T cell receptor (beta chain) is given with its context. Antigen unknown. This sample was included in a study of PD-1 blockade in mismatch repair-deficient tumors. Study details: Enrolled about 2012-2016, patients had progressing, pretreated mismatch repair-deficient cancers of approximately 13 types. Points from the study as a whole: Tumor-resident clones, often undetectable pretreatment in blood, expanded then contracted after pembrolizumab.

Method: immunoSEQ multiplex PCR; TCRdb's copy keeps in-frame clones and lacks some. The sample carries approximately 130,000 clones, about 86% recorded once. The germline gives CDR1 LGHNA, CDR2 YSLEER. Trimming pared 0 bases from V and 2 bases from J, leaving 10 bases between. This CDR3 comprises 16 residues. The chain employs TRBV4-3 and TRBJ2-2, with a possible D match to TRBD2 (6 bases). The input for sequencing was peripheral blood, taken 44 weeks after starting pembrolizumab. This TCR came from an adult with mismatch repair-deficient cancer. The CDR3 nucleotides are TGCGCCAGCAGCCAAGATAGCGGAGTCAACACCGGGGAGCTGTTTTTT. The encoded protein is CASSQDSGVNTGELFF.